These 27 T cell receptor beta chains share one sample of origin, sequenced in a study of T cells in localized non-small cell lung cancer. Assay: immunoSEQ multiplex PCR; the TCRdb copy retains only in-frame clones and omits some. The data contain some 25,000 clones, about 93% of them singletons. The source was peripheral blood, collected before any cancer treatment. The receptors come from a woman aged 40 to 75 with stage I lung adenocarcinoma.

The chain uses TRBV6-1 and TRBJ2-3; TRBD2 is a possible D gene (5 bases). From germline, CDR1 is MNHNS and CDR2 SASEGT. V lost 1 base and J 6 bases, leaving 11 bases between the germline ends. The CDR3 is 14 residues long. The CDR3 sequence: CASSEEARRDTQYF. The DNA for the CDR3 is TGTGCCAGCAGTGAAGAGGCCAGGAGGGATACGCAGTATTTT.

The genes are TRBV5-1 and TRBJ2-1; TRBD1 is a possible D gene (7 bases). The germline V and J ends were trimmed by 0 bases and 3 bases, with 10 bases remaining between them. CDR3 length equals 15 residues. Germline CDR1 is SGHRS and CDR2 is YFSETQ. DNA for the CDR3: TGCGCCAGCAGCTTGGGACAGGGAGGCTACAATGAGCAGTTCTTC. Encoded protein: CASSLGQGGYNEQFF.

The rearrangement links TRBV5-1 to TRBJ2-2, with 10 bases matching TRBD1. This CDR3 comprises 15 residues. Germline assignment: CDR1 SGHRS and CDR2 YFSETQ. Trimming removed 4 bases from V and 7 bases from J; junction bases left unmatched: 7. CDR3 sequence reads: CASSVDRGQDGELFF. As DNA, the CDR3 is TGCGCCAGCAGCGTCGACAGGGGGCAGGACGGGGAGCTGTTTTTT. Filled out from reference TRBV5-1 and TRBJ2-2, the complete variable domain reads KAGVTQTPRYLIKTRGQQVTLSCSPISGHRSVSWYQQTPGQGLQFLFEYFSETQRNKGNFPGRFSGRQFSNSRSEMNVSTLELGDSALYLCASSVDRGQDGELFFGEGSRLTVL.

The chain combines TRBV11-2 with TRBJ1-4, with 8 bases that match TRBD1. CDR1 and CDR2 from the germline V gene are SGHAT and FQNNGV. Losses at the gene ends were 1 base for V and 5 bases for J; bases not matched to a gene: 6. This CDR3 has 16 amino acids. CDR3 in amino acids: CASSLGPGQENEKLFF. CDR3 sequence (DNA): TGTGCCAGCAGCTTAGGTCCGGGACAGGAGAATGAAAAACTGTTTTTT. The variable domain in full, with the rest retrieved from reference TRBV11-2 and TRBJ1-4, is EAGVAQSPRYKIIEKRQSVAFWCNPISGHATLYWYQQILGQGPKLLIQFQNNGVVDDSQLPKDRFSAERLKGVDSTLKIQPAKLEDSAVYLCASSLGPGQENEKLFFGSGTQLSVL.

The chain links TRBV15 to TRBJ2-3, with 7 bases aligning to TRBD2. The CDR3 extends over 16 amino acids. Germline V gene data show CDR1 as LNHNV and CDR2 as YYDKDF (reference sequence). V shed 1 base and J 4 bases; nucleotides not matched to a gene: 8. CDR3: CATSRGGSSGPDTQYF. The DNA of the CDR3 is TGTGCCACCAGCAGAGGGGGTTCTAGCGGACCAGATACGCAGTATTTT.

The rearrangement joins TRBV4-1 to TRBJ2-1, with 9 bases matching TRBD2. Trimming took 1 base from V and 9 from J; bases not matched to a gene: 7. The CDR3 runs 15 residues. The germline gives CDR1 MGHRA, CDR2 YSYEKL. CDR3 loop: CASSQGSLAGIEQFF. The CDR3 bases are TGCGCCAGCAGCCAAGGGTCCCTAGCGGGAATTGAGCAGTTCTTC.

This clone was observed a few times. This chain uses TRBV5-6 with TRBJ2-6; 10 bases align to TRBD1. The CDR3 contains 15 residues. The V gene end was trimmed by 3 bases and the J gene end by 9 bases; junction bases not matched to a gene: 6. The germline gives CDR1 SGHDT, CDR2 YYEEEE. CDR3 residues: CASSSTGGNGNVLTF. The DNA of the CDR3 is TGTGCCAGCAGCTCGACAGGGGGCAACGGCAACGTCCTGACTTTC.

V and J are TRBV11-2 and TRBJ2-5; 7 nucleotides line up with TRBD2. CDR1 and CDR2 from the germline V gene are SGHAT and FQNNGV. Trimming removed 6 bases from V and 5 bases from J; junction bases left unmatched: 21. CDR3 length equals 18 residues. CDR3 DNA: TGTGCCAGCAGGTTAAGGAGTTTAGAGGGAGGGATACAGGAGACCCAGTACTTC. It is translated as CASRLRSLEGGIQETQYF.

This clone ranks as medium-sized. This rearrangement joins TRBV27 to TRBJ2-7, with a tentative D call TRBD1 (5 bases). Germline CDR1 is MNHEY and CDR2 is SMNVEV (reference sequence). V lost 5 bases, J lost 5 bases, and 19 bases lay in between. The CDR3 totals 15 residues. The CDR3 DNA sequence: TGTGCCAGCAGTCCACAGGTCCCATCTCGGGACGAGCAGTACTTC. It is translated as CASSPQVPSRDEQYF.

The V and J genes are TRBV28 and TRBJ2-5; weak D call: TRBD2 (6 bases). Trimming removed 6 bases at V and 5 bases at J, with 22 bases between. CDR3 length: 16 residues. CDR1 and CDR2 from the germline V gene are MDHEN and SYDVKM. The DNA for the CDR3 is TGTGCCAGCAGCCGGATGAATTTCTCAGGGAGGGAGACCCAGTACTTC. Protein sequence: CASSRMNFSGRETQYF.

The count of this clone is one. The DNA for the CDR3 is TGTGCCAGCAGCTTAGAGGCCCCTAGCGGGAGATTGAACATTCAGTACTTC. Its translation: CASSLEAPSGRLNIQYF. The chain recombines TRBV7-6 with TRBJ2-4; TRBD2 agrees at 10 bases. The CDR3 loop spans 17 amino acids. Germline V CDR1 and CDR2: SGHVS, FNYEAQ. With 1 base clipped from V and 7 bases from J, the junction kept 10 bases outside the gene matches.

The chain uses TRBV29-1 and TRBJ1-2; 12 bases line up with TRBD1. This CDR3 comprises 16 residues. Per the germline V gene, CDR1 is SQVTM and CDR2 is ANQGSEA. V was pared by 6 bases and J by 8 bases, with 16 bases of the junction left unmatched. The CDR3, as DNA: TGCAGCGTAGAAATTACCGCCGGGACAGGGGGCGCAGGCTACACCTTC. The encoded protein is CSVEITAGTGGAGYTF.

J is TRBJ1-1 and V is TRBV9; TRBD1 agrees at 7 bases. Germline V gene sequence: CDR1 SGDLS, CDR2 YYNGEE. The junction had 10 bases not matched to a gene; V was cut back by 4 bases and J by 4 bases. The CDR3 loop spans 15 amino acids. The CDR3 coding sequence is TGTGCCAGCAGCCCCCGGACAGGAGCGGGCACTGAAGCTTTCTTT. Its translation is CASSPRTGAGTEAFF.

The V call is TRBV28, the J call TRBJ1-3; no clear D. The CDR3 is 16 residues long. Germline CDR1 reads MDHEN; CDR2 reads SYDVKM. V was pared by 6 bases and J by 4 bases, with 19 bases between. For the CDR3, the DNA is TGTGCCAGCAGGTGTCGGCCGTATCTCTGGGGAAACACCATATATTTT. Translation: CASRCRPYLWGNTIYF. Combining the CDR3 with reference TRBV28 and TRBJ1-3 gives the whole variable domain DVKVTQSSRYLVKRTGEKVFLECVQDMDHENMFWYRQDPGLGLRLIYFSYDVKMKEKGDIPEGYSVSREKKERFSLILESASTNQTSMYLCASRCRPYLWGNTIYFGEGSWLTVV.

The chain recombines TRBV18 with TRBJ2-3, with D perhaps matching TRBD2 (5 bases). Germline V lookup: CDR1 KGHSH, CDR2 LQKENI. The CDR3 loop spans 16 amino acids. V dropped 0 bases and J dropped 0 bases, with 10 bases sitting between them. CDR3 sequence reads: CASSPPGGRSTDTQYF. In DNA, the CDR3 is TGTGCCAGCTCACCACCTGGAGGTCGTAGCACAGATACGCAGTATTTT.

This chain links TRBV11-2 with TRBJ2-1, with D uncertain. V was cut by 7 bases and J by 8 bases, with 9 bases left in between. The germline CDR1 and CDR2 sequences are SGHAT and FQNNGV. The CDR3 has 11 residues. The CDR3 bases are TGTGCCAGCAATCATAAGGATGAGCAGTTCTTC. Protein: CASNHKDEQFF.

CDR3 amino acids: CASSLGGGGLNEKLFF. The CDR3 nucleotides read TGTGCCAGCAGTTTGGGAGGAGGGGGGCTTAATGAAAAACTGTTTTTT. The V gene is TRBV28, the J gene TRBJ1-4, with D maybe TRBD1 (6 bases). Trimming took off 3 bases at V and 4 bases at J, with 15 bases between the two ends. This CDR3 is built from 16 residues. The germline V gene encodes CDR1 MDHEN and CDR2 SYDVKM.

The CDR3 is CASSPDPIFARDTQYF. The CDR3 coding sequence is TGCGCCAGCAGCCCCGATCCAATCTTTGCTCGAGATACGCAGTATTTT. The chain carries TRBV4-1 and TRBJ2-3; D is unresolved. CDR1 and CDR2 (germline): MGHRA, YSYEKL. The CDR3 length is 16 residues. V lost 4 bases, J lost 5 bases, and 19 bases lay in between.

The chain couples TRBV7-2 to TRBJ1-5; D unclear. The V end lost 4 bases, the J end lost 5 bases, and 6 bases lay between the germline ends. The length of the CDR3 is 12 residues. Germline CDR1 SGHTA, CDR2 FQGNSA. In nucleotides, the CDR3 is TGTGCCAGCAGCTCCGGGTATCAGCCCCAGCATTTT. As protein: CASSSGYQPQHF. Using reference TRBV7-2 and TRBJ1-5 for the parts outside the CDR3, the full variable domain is GAGVSQSPSNKVTEKGKDVELRCDPISGHTALYWYRQSLGQGLEFLIYFQGNSAPDKSGLPSDRFSAERTGGSVSTLTIQRTQQEDSAVYLCASSSGYQPQHFGDGTRLSIL.

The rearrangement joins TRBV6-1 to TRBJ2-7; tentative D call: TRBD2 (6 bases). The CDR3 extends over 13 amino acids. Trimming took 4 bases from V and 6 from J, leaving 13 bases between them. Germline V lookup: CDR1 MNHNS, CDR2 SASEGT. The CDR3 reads CASSGSGAREQYF. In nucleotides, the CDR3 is TGTGCCAGCAGTGGTAGCGGAGCCCGCGAGCAGTACTTC.

This chain's CDR3 is CASSLGMAMNEKLFF. The CDR3 DNA sequence: TGTGCCAGCAGCCTAGGGATGGCGATGAATGAAAAACTGTTTTTT. The chain uses TRBV7-8 and TRBJ1-4; D ambiguous. Germline assignment: CDR1 SGHVS and CDR2 FQNEAQ. Trimming left V 5 bases short and J 5 bases short, with 15 bases between. This CDR3 is built from 15 residues.

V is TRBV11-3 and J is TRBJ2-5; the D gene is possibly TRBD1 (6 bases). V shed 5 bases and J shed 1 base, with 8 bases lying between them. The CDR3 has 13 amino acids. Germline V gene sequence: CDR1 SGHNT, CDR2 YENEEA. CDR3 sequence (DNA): TGTGCCAGCAGCCGGACAGTCCAAGAGACCCAGTACTTC. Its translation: CASSRTVQETQYF.

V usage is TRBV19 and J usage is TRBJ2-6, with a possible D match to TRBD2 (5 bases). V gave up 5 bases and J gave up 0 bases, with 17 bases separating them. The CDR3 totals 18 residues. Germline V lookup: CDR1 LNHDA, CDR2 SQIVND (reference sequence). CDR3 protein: CASSRPGGSSSGANVLTF. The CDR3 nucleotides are TGTGCCAGTAGTCGCCCGGGCGGGTCGAGCTCTGGGGCCAACGTCCTGACTTTC. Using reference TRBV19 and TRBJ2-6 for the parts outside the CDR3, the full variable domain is DGGITQSPKYLFRKEGQNVTLSCEQNLNHDAMYWYRQDPGQGLRLIYYSQIVNDFQKGDIAEGYSVSREKKESFPLTVTSAQKNPTAFYLCASSRPGGSSSGANVLTFGAGSRLTVL.

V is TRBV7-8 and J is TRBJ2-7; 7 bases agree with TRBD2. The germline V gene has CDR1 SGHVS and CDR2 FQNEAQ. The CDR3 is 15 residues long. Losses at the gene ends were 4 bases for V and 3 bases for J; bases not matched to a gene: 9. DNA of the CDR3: TGTGCCAGCAGCTATCTAGGAGGCGGGGGCTACGAGCAGTACTTC. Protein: CASSYLGGGGYEQYF.

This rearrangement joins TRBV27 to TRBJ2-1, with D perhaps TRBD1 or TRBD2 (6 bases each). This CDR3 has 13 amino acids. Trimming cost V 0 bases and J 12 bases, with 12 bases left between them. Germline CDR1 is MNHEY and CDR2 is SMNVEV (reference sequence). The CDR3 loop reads CASSLSGKGGQFF. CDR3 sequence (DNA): TGTGCCAGCAGTTTATCCGGAAAGGGGGGGCAGTTCTTC.

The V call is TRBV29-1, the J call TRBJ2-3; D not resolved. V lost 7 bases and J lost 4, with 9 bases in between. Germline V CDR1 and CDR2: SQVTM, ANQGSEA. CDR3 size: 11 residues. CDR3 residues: CSGGPPDTQYF. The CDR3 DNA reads TGCAGCGGGGGTCCCCCAGATACGCAGTATTTT.

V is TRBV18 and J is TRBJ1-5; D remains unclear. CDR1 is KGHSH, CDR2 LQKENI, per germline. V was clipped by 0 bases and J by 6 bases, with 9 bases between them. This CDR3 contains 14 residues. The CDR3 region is CASSPPGNGQPQHF. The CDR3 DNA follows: TGTGCCAGCTCACCACCGGGAAACGGTCAGCCCCAGCATTTT. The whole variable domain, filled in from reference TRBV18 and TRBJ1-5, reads NAGVMQNPRHLVRRRGQEARLRCSPMKGHSHVYWYRQLPEEGLKFMVYLQKENIIDESGMPKERFSAEFPKEGPSILRIQQVVRGDSAAYFCASSPPGNGQPQHFGDGTRLSIL.